Listed here are 6 T cell receptor beta chains from one sample, sequenced in a study of blood T cell repertoires in COVID-19. The protocol was immunoSEQ multiplex PCR, while the TCRdb copy is restricted to in-frame clones and leaves out a portion. The sample shows approximately 210,000 clones, more than 75% of them seen only once. The sequenced material came from peripheral blood. Receptors were obtained from a human donor in a cohort sampled during active COVID-19.

This CDR3 reads CASSPAGTGVSPLHF. The CDR3 nucleotides read TGCGCCAGCAGCCCCGCTGGGACAGGGGTTTCACCCCTCCACTTT. V and J are TRBV4-1 and TRBJ1-6, with TRBD1 matching 10 bases. Trimming removed 4 bases from V and 9 bases from J; junction bases left unmatched: 6. Germline CDR1 reads MGHRA; CDR2 reads YSYEKL. The CDR3 consists of 15 residues.

This clone showed up just a few times. The rearrangement joins TRBV6-5 to TRBJ2-3; 7 bases are shared with TRBD2. CDR3 size: 13 residues. J was trimmed by 4 bases and V by 7 bases; bases with no gene match: 5. Germline values: CDR1 MNHEY, CDR2 SVGAGI. This CDR3 reads CASIQRGADTQYF. CDR3 DNA sequence: TGTGCCAGCATCCAACGGGGGGCAGATACGCAGTATTTT.

This clone was picked up one time. This chain links TRBV10-3 with TRBJ1-2; no firm D call. Trimming removed 3 bases from V and 8 bases from J, with 7 bases in between. There are 11 residues in the CDR3. The germline gives CDR1 ENHRY, CDR2 SYGVKD. The CDR3, as DNA: TGTGCCATCAGTGACGGGATCGGCTACACCTTC. Translation gives CAISDGIGYTF.

V usage is TRBV7-6 and J usage is TRBJ2-5, with D possibly TRBD2 on 7 matching bases. The CDR3 is 19 residues long. Trimming cost V 0 bases and J 0 bases, with 20 bases left between them. Germline V CDR1 and CDR2: SGHVS, FNYEAQ. CDR3 sequence reads: CASSLALGGEVTHQETQYF. The CDR3 coding sequence is TGTGCCAGCAGCTTAGCGCTAGGGGGGGAGGTCACACACCAAGAGACCCAGTACTTC.

J is TRBJ2-3 and V is TRBV24-1; 8 nucleotides match TRBD1. In germline, CDR1 is KGHDR, CDR2 SFDVKD. V shed 9 bases, J shed 5 bases, and the junction held 3 bases outside the gene matches. The CDR3 totals 12 residues. The CDR3 here is CATGQGGDTQYF. The DNA of the CDR3 is TGTGCCACCGGACAGGGAGGAGATACGCAGTATTTT.

In its sample, this clone was seen a few times. The genes are TRBV6-2 or TRBV6-3 and TRBJ1-6; D unresolved. Trimming cost V 2 bases and J 5 bases, with 4 bases left between them. The CDR3 runs to 13 residues. Germline V gene data show CDR1 as MNHEY and CDR2 as SVGEGT. The CDR3 bases are TGTGCCAGCAGTTACCAGAATAATTCACCCCTCCACTTT. It yields the protein CASSYQNNSPLHF.